The rows below give T cell receptor beta chains drawn from one sample of a study of shared clonotypes between healthy human individuals. Clones were sequenced by immunoSEQ multiplex PCR, and TCRdb holds only the in-frame ones, with some missing. The data show about 690,000 clones, with 80% to 95% seen just once and about 34% held by the top ten. The sample taken for sequencing was memory CD8+ T cells from PBMCs. The receptors were gathered from a man aged 18 to 30 in good health. Some clones in this sample may be carry-over from other donors' samples. CDR3s include the opening cysteine and the closing phenylalanine or tryptophan. Each record gives: V gene, J gene, CDR3 protein.

>TRBV6-1|TRBJ1-5
CASKNRPTGQPQHF
>TRBV6-5|TRBJ1-3
CASSPYRAGNTIYF
>TRBV7-9|TRBJ2-4
CASSARVAKNIQYF
>TRBV5-6|TRBJ2-7
CASTPYLGPSYEQYF
>TRBV29-1|TRBJ2-5
CSVRGSIRETQYF
>TRBV15|TRBJ2-7
CATSPAEVLGPYF
>TRBV5-6|TRBJ1-1
CASSLEGVNTEAFF
>TRBV4-3|TRBJ2-3
CASSQDLGQWASDTQYF
>TRBV7-9|TRBJ2-1
CASSFFVGSTYNEQFF
>TRBV19|TRBJ1-1
CATFLQVRAFF
>TRBV11-2|TRBJ2-7
CASSLGRTRPFYEQYF
>TRBV7-2|TRBJ2-7
CASRPTGTYEQYF
>TRBV11-2|TRBJ2-1
CASSPDRPLVLYNEQFF
>TRBV7-6|TRBJ2-1
CASSLAGGYNEQFF
>TRBV4-1|TRBJ1-2
CASSQDAGFHGYTF
>TRBV29-1|TRBJ2-3
CSVGLTGLGTDTQYF
>TRBV4-1|TRBJ2-7
CASSTIGTIAYEQYF
>TRBV4-1|TRBJ2-7
CASSQSRDRHPQYF
>TRBV27|TRBJ2-2
CASRTPAGRNTGELFF
>TRBV9|TRBJ2-7
CASSVSGRAGGSYEQYF
>TRBV2|TRBJ1-5
CATSDEVGNQPQHF
>TRBV6-6|TRBJ2-1
CASSYGRNEQFF
>TRBV27|TRBJ2-7
CASSHGTKYEQYF
>TRBV27|TRBJ2-7
CASSTPGGGIIYEQYF
>TRBV28|TRBJ2-2
CASSLGLAGATGELFF
>TRBV27|TRBJ1-1
CASSYRQASTEAFF
>TRBV4-1|TRBJ2-7
CASSQGPPLAGGPGEQYF